This entry concerns a single T cell receptor (beta chain). It lacks a known antigen. Per-nucleotide qualities are absent, and no much larger clonotype sits a single base away. These data belong to a study of cytomegalovirus exposure and HLA in healthy donors (dated 2017 in TCRdb). The study in broad terms: In an earlier analysis of 587 of the donors, around 300 Gb of sequence data and roughly 100 million unique TCR beta sequences from about 179 million T cells were reported. Alongside the repertoire data, information on donor age, sex, ethnicity and CMV serostatus was compiled. Both class I and class II loci were covered by HLA typing, at four-digit resolution. To study patterns of TCR occurrence, a later analysis re-analyzed previously published TCR beta repertoires from 500 to 850 donors and added high-resolution HLA genotyping. In a later genetic analysis, genome-wide SNP genotypes for about 55% of the roughly 700 donors were used, and that subset was treated as a discovery cohort. Of the roughly 430 genotyped donors, about 84% fell in the genetic ancestry cluster associated with self-reported Caucasian donors. Roughly 320 gigabases of sequencing data and 75 million to 85 million unique TCR sequences made up an early release that covered some 640 HLA-typed donors. Across around 400 genotyped donors of the cohort, an average of roughly 200,000 unique TCR beta nucleotide sequences per donor were sequenced, and roughly 20% of those sequences were non-productive. Rather than drawing on any new phenotypic data, the later analysis identified candidate immune exposures from TCR beta sequences and the way those sequences occurred across donors. A separate validation cohort of roughly 130 different subjects was used in addition to the approximately 700-subject first cohort. The study aimed to test whether signatures of past pathogen exposure could be identified by cataloging public T cell receptors. The T cell repertoires of under 750 subjects were profiled by immunosequencing and related to cytomegalovirus serostatus. Every discovery cohort repertoire had been produced on one sequencing platform. Typing coverage differed by locus: A, B, C, DRB1 and DQB1 were typed in roughly 620-630 donors, DQA1 in 522, DPA1 in around 610, and DPB1 in just under 490. About 5 DR-DQ haplotypes were handled as single units for association and clustering, since linkage in the cohort was strong. An earlier analysis of around 580 of the donors used high-throughput TCR beta sequencing to judge whether each TCR beta V gene segment behaved as functional or pseudogenic. The study combined high-throughput TCR immunosequencing, statistical association of individual TCRs with disease status, and machine learning to predict cytomegalovirus infection status.

Broader findings and caveats from the paper: Broadly in line with IMGT annotations, most TCR beta V segments showed up in productive rearrangements about 87% or about 30% of the time in an earlier analysis of several hundred of the donors. According to a later analysis, TCR association rates differed among HLA loci, with DRB1 alleles showing the most associated TCRs and HLA-C alleles showing the fewest. According to a later analysis, parvovirus B19, influenza, CMV and Epstein-Barr virus appeared linked to several top co-occurrence clusters. A later analysis found that most CMV-associated TCR beta chains appeared HLA-restricted, with HLA associations seemingly driven largely by CMV exposure. Correlated functional status among segregating V segments might reflect linkage disequilibrium, but an unknown experimental factor could not be ruled out. The authors suggested that the approach could potentially be generalized to other disease states and immunological phenotypes. The classifier was reported to diagnose cytomegalovirus status with high specificity and sensitivity in both the original cohort and the validation cohort. For the cohort, immune exposure information was limited to CMV serostatus. While some public TCRs were present in many individuals, most TCR sequences turned up only very rarely across donors. In this cohort, only TCR beta chains were sequenced, and detectable features were limited by the absence of alpha or paired-chain data. Strong co-occurrence of HLA alleles, especially DR and DQ, made assigning TCR associations to individual alleles difficult. An association between a missense DCLRE1C variant and V-gene and J-gene trimming of TCR beta chains was found in a later genetic analysis and replicated in an independent cohort. Approximately 18 rarely observed V segments, including chromosome 9 orphons, were excluded from the earlier analysis of some 590 of the donors because counts were too low. The 87-base-pair reads could not distinguish some IMGT-functional V segments, including TRBV6-2 and TRBV6-3, so those segments were excluded. A later analysis associated 16,951 TCR beta sequences with specific HLA alleles at a false discovery rate of 0.05. A further reported finding was that TCR beta sequences accurately predicted the HLA-A and HLA-B alleles for most subjects in the first cohort. Compared with equally common non-associated chains, HLA-associated TCR beta chains in a later analysis were more clonally expanded and had lower generation probabilities. HLA typing was unavailable for some donors at each locus, so association tests used only the typed subset. Sequencing depth was assumed to be roughly uniform across donors in the presence/absence analyses, though that assumption may not hold. Compared with the approximately 710-donor mean, donors in an Asian-associated ancestry cluster had fewer N-insertions in productive TCRs, according to a later genetic analysis. A total of 150 or so TCR beta chains were listed by the study as associated with cytomegalovirus. In vitro tests confirmed that a few of the cytomegalovirus-associated TCR beta chains recognize cytomegalovirus antigens. A cluster of highly shared sequence variants was judged likely to be a technical artifact of the sequencing pipeline.

Library generation was performed with the immunoSEQ multiplex PCR assay. The multiplex PCR relied on a mix of 60 forward primers for TCR Vbeta segments and 13 reverse primers for TCR Jbeta segments. A multiplex PCR assay on genomic DNA amplified the CDR3 region of rearranged TCR beta genes. The amplified TCR beta libraries were sequenced on the Illumina HiSeq System as 87-base-pair reads. Turning to the authors' computational methods: A later analysis counted about 80 million unique TCR beta chains across the roughly 700 repertoires, and around 9.9 million of these chains were shared by at least two donors. Raw reads were error-corrected and collapsed into unique sequences with a nearest-neighbor algorithm that merged closely related sequences to remove PCR and sequencing errors. Alignment of CDR3 sequences to IMGT reference sequences was used to assign V, D and J gene segments. For a sequence to be retained, a match of at least six nucleotides to both a V gene segment and a J gene segment was required. A rearrangement counted as productive if the CDR3 had no stop codons and remained in frame with V and J, and every other rearrangement counted as non-productive. Following IMGT convention, CDR3 was defined as the stretch from the second conserved V-encoded cysteine up to the conserved J-encoded phenylalanine. The earlier analysis of roughly 590 of the donors excluded any sequence lacking an unambiguous match to a single V gene segment. In an earlier analysis of 587 of the donors, a V segment was called functional when productive rearrangements were above 56.7%, and segregating when the standard deviation between donors exceeded 5%. To diagnose cytomegalovirus status from the catalog of TCR beta chain sequences, a statistical classification framework was built. V and J gene assignment, in a later analysis, came from comparing TCR nucleotide sequences with IMGT/GENE-DB human TR gene sequences. In a later analysis, CDR3 sequences and most-parsimonious VDJ recombination scenarios were assigned using the TCRdist pipeline. A later analysis defined each TCR beta chain by its CDR3 amino acid sequence plus V-gene family, and excluded reads lacking a unique V-gene family. A later analysis removed 592 highly shared, low-generation-probability nucleotide sequences to deal with suspected cross-contamination and a sequencing artifact. In a later analysis, a clonal expansion index was calculated for each public chain from normalized within-repertoire ranks of inferred template counts. In a later analysis, generation probabilities were computed using a VDJ recombination model fitted to out-of-frame rearrangements, and the results were checked against IGoR. A later analysis scored TCR-TCR, TCR-HLA and TCR-CMV co-occurrence with hypergeometric tests, applying a repertoire-size bias correction to TCR pairs. False discovery rates were estimated in a later analysis by permuting HLA or CMV assignments 20 times. In a later analysis, co-occurring TCRs were grouped using DBSCAN, and TCRdist sequence similarity was added for clustering within HLA-allele-positive subsets. Repertoires with fewer than 30,000 or more than 120,000 public chains were left out of co-occurrence clustering, as were roughly five repertoires with anomalous nucleotide sharing. In TCRdb, the immuneACCESS table is reduced to in-frame sequences with V and J assigned. These tables do not hold every clone; where another copy was compared, an unresolved V gene accounts for under half, and the others remain unexplained. V and J calls and clone size are those listed in that table; D and trimming were worked out from the DNA. Present in this sample are 130,000 to 150,000 clones, roughly 80% of which were seen just once. The ten largest clones add up to 2% to 2.5% of the sample.

As encoded in the germline V gene, CDR1 is MGHDK while CDR2 is SYGVNS. V is pared back by 3 bases and J by 8 bases, with 16 bases lying between the germline termini. From cysteine to phenylalanine, the CDR3 is 15 amino acids long. Only the CDR3 part of the read is kept: 45 bases, read in frame from the first base. The cohort comprised hundreds of healthy bone marrow donors. At the time of sampling, all cohort members were nominally healthy, though unrecorded immune exposures were likely present. The donor was CMV seronegative and was included in the group of a few hundred seronegative cohort members. A peripheral blood sample was provided by each donor, and peripheral blood mononuclear cells were used for TCR beta sequencing. Genomic DNA extraction from the blood cell samples was performed with the Qiagen DNeasy Blood Extraction Kit.

This receptor was taken from a boy younger than 10 in good health and CMV-seronegative. This chain joins TRBV25-1 to TRBJ2-2; the best D guess is TRBD1, with 6 bases matching. The sample comprised PBMCs. For the CDR3, the sequence is CASSDRDKVFGELFF. The DNA sequence follows: TGTGCCAGCAGTGATCGGGACAAGGTTTTTGGGGAGCTGTTTTTT.